This TCR beta chain was identified during a study of T cells expressing NK-cell markers. Overall study context: Eight donors were sequenced, of whom seven were HCMV-seropositive, while the remaining one was HCMV-seronegative.

Whole-study results and caveats: About 1.0-7.0% of CD8+ T cells in 6 or 7 donors belonged to dominant NKG2C+ clonotypes.

A word on this clonotype: The antigen is unknown.

Following a re-call of the 5' RACE reads, TCRdb has one entry per CDR3 protein and lacks DNA. This sample contains about 370,000 distinct CDR3 sequences. The CDR3 has 14 residues. CDR1 and CDR2 from the germline V gene are SGHRS and YFSETQ. Sequencing input: blood T cells: a sorted CD56 or NKG2C T cell subset, CD4+ or CD8+ T cells, or bulk PBMC T cells (not recorded which). V and J are TRBV5-1 and TRBJ2-7; TCRdb's D call of TRBD2 is untestable without DNA. The source of this sequence is a woman in her fifties or sixties in good health. The CDR3 here is CASSWGLAGREQYF.